Each of the 13 T cell receptor beta chains below was sequenced from the same sample in a study of T-cell memory formation after mild COVID-19. Each CDR3 protein is one row after TCRdb ran MiXCR on the 5' RACE reads. The table shows around 370,000 distinct CDR3 sequences, with over 20% occurring only once. Specimen: PBMCs or a T cell subset sorted from them (not recorded which). These receptors all stem from an adult woman who had mild COVID-19 (a few samples of this study predate the infection). Cell type and time point are not known.

This clonotype has a handful of counts. This rearrangement joins TRBV7-6 to TRBJ1-3, with D maybe TRBD1 (6 bases). V lost 6 bases and J 0 bases, leaving 12 bases between the germline ends. The CDR3 runs to 15 residues. From germline, CDR1 is SGHVS and CDR2 FNYEAQ. The CDR3 bases are TGTGCCAGCAGATCTACAGGGATCTCTGGAAACACCATATATTTT. Encoded protein: CASRSTGISGNTIYF.

This clonotype has a handful of counts. CDR3 amino acids: CASSLNGLYNEQFF. As DNA, the CDR3 is TGTGCCAGCAGTTTAAATGGGCTCTACAATGAGCAGTTCTTC. The genes are TRBV12-3 or TRBV12-4 and TRBJ2-1; no definite D call. The CDR3 loop spans 14 amino acids. V was trimmed by 2 bases and J by 3 bases, leaving 8 bases between them.

In this sample, this clonotype turned up many times. V is TRBV7-9 and J is TRBJ2-3, with TRBD2 matching over 9 bases. This CDR3 region has 16 residues. The V gene end was trimmed by 5 bases and the J gene end by 4 bases; junction bases not matched to a gene: 10. Germline V lookup: CDR1 SEHNR, CDR2 FQNEAQ (reference sequence). The CDR3: CASSPVKAGGADTQYF. CDR3 nucleotide sequence: TGTGCCAGCAGCCCCGTCAAGGCGGGGGGGGCAGATACGCAGTATTTT.

This clonotype was counted a few times. The rearrangement joins TRBV6-6 to TRBJ1-5, with D possibly TRBD1 on 5 matching bases. The CDR3 has 16 amino acids. Between the trimmed V and J ends, which lost 2 bases and 3 bases, there was a span of 14 bases. From germline, CDR1 is MNHNY and CDR2 SVGAGI (reference sequence). The CDR3 nucleotides read TGTGCCAGCAGTTACGGGGCAAAGAAGTTCAATCAGCCCCAGCATTTT. Amino acid sequence: CASSYGAKKFNQPQHF.

This clonotype occurred a few times. This chain connects TRBV29-1 to TRBJ2-7; the match to TRBD1 covers 11 bases. The CDR3 loop spans 14 amino acids. The ends lost 7 bases at V and 3 bases at J; junction bases unmatched: 8. Germline CDR1 reads SQVTM; CDR2 reads ANQGSEA. CDR3 region: CSATRTGGLYEQYF. The CDR3 DNA follows: TGCAGCGCTACACGGACAGGGGGCCTCTACGAGCAGTACTTC.

The V gene is TRBV6-5, the J gene TRBJ1-1; the D is unclear. The V gene's germline CDR1 is MNHEY and CDR2 SVGAGI. V was trimmed by 4 bases and J by 3 bases, leaving 12 bases between them. The CDR3 loop spans 14 amino acids. The DNA for the CDR3 is TGTGCCAGCAGTTTAGGGAGTGGGGACACTGAAGCTTTCTTT. Encoded protein: CASSLGSGDTEAFF.

This clonotype was recorded a few times. This rearrangement joins TRBV18 to TRBJ2-5; no firm D call. Trimming shortened V by 0 bases and J by 4 bases, and 6 bases separated the two germline ends. The germline V gene encodes CDR1 KGHSH and CDR2 LQKENI. The CDR3 totals 13 residues. CDR3 in DNA: TGTGCCAGCTCACCACCCTCGGGAGAGACCCAGTACTTC. Translated, it gives CASSPPSGETQYF.

This clonotype was recorded a few times. The chain links TRBV29-1 to TRBJ2-7, with TRBD1 matching over 7 bases. CDR1 is SQVTM and CDR2 is ANQGSEA in the germline V gene. Trimming cost V 5 bases and J 5 bases; bases outside gene matches: 9. The CDR3 is 13 amino acids. The DNA of the CDR3 is TGCAGCGTTACGACAGGGACGGCCAACGAGCAGTACTTC. Translation gives CSVTTGTANEQYF.

This clonotype has a handful of counts. V gene TRBV12-3 or TRBV12-4 combines with J gene TRBJ1-2, with 7 bases identical to TRBD1. The V gene end was trimmed by 7 bases and the J gene end by 7 bases; junction bases not matched to a gene: 12. This CDR3 has 14 residues. The CDR3 protein is CASTRTGVRGGYTF. The CDR3 DNA reads as TGTGCCAGCACCCGAACAGGGGTCAGGGGTGGCTACACCTTC.

The chain carries TRBV2 and TRBJ2-7; D remains unclear. From germline, CDR1 is SNHLY and CDR2 FYNNEI. The length of the CDR3 is 13 residues. V lost 2 bases, J lost 2 bases, and 7 bases lay in between. In nucleotides, the CDR3 is TGTGCCAGCAGTGAATTCCAGACCTACGAGCAGTACTTC. Translation gives CASSEFQTYEQYF.

This chain links TRBV9 with TRBJ1-1; 10 nucleotides agree with TRBD1. V lost 5 bases to trimming and J lost 0 bases; unmatched junction nucleotides: 7. This CDR3 is built from 16 residues. CDR1 is SGDLS, CDR2 YYNGEE, per germline. CDR3 DNA: TGTGCCAGCAGTGCCGGGACAGGGGTTTTGAACACTGAAGCTTTCTTT. This translates into CASSAGTGVLNTEAFF.

This clonotype was detected a few times. This chain joins TRBV12-3 or TRBV12-4 and TRBJ1-1, with 12 bases aligning to TRBD1. V dropped 6 bases and J dropped 9; count of bases not matched to a gene: 17. The CDR3 sequence is 17 residues long. The CDR3 DNA sequence: TGTGCCAGCAGCAAAATCCCGGGACAGGGGGCGGTTGGTAAAGCTTTCTTT. Amino acids: CASSKIPGQGAVGKAFF.

This chain connects TRBV6-2 or TRBV6-3 to TRBJ1-1; D is unresolved. Germline lookup yields CDR1 MNHEY and CDR2 SVGEGT. The CDR3 has 13 amino acids. Trimming shortened V by 8 bases and J by 3 bases, and 13 bases separated the two germline ends. CDR3 in DNA: TGTGCCAGCGCGGATGGGCGGGACACTGAAGCTTTCTTT. It is translated as CASADGRDTEAFF.